Listed here are 14 T cell receptor beta chains from one sample, sequenced in a study of cytomegalovirus exposure and HLA in healthy donors. The PCR made use of 60 Vbeta and 13 Jbeta primers. Profiling relied on immunoSEQ multiplex PCR, and the TCRdb table lists in-frame clones only, not all of them. This sample has hundreds of thousands of clones, with about 89% found just once. Sequenced: PBMCs. The receptors originated from a woman aged 18-29 years in good health and CMV-seronegative.

This rearrangement joins TRBV21-1 to TRBJ1-3; the DNA was not compared with TRBD1, the D call given in the table. TRBV21-1 is described as a pseudogene. The CDR3 length is 16 residues. CDR3 bases: TGTGCCAGCAGCACTGACAGGGAACTCTCTGGAAACACCATATATTTT. Translated, it gives CASSTDRELSGNTIYF.

This clone has just a few counts. CDR3 residues: CASSYGAGGSNSPLHF. CDR3 DNA: TGTGCCAGCAGTTACGGGGCAGGGGGCTCTAATTCACCCCTCCACTTT. This chain joins TRBV6-6 and TRBJ1-6; 8 bases fit TRBD1. The length of the CDR3 is 16 residues. The ends lost 2 bases at V and 6 bases at J; junction bases unmatched: 6. From germline, CDR1 is MNHNY and CDR2 SVGAGI (reference sequence).

This chain joins TRBV23-1 and TRBJ1-3; D unresolved. TRBV23-1 is an ORF, and what it does is uncertain. The CDR3 runs to 17 residues. V gave up 1 base and J gave up 2 bases, with 15 bases separating them. DNA for the CDR3: TGCGCCAGCAGTCAATTAATCTTGGCCCCAACTGGAAACACCATATATTTT. Its translation is CASSQLILAPTGNTIYF.

The chain links TRBV6-1 to TRBJ2-7; 7 positions agree with TRBD1. Germline V lookup: CDR1 MNHNS, CDR2 SASEGT. The junction had 5 bases not matched to a gene; V was cut back by 5 bases and J by 4 bases. CDR3 length: 13 amino acids. The DNA for the CDR3 is TGTGCCAGCAGTCCTGGGACAGCTTACGAGCAGTACTTC. Translation gives CASSPGTAYEQYF.

The rearrangement joins TRBV19 to TRBJ2-7, with a weak D call TRBD2 (6 bases). The length of the CDR3 is 14 residues. Germline V gene sequence: CDR1 LNHDA, CDR2 SQIVND (reference sequence). The V end lost 5 bases, the J end lost 3 bases, and 14 bases lay between the germline ends. The CDR3 reads CASSRTGTYYEQYF. Written as DNA, the CDR3 is TGTGCCAGTAGTCGTACCGGGACTTACTACGAGCAGTACTTC. Full variable domain (outside the CDR3, taken from reference TRBV19 and TRBJ2-7): DGGITQSPKYLFRKEGQNVTLSCEQNLNHDAMYWYRQDPGQGLRLIYYSQIVNDFQKGDIAEGYSVSREKKESFPLTVTSAQKNPTAFYLCASSRTGTYYEQYFGPGTRLTVT.

CDR3 nucleotides: TGTGCCGTACAGGGGGCCGGCAATCAGCCCCAGCATTTT. Protein sequence: CAVQGAGNQPQHF. V gene TRBV10-3 combines with J gene TRBJ1-5; 9 bases match TRBD1. The CDR3 runs to 13 residues. Germline CDR1 reads ENHRY; CDR2 reads SYGVKD. V was clipped by 11 bases and J by 2 bases; unmatched bases: 4.

In its sample, this clone was seen once. The chain carries TRBV7-9 and TRBJ2-2, with a weak D call TRBD1 (5 bases). Germline V gives CDR1 SEHNR, CDR2 FQNEAQ (reference sequence). CDR3 size: 16 residues. V was pared by 2 bases and J by 6 bases, with 16 bases between. The CDR3 DNA sequence: TGTGCCAGCAGCTTAAGCTCCAGGGCGCGTTCCGGGGAGCTGTTTTTT. This gives the protein CASSLSSRARSGELFF.

In regard to this clone: At one end the junction does not follow the germline gene, possibly because of a read error. The V gene is TRBV2, the J gene TRBJ2-7; the D gene is possibly TRBD2 (5 bases). This CDR3 region has 13 residues. Germline CDR1 and CDR2: SNHLY and FYNNEI. Here the CDR3 reads CASRTGDSSEQYF. In nucleotides, the CDR3 is TGTGCCAGCCGAACCGGGGATTCCTCCGAGCAGTACTTC.

This clone was seen many times. The CDR3 loop is CASTPEGASNTEAFF. The DNA for the CDR3 is TGTGCCAGCACCCCTGAGGGGGCGTCCAACACTGAAGCTTTCTTT. This sequence joins TRBV11-2 and TRBJ1-1, with 7 bases aligning to TRBD1. Germline V gives CDR1 SGHAT, CDR2 FQNNGV. The CDR3 is made up of 15 amino acids. With 7 bases clipped from V and 2 bases from J, the junction kept 10 bases outside the gene matches.

The rearrangement uses TRBV2 and TRBJ2-1, with D possibly matching TRBD1 (5 bases). Germline loops: CDR1 SNHLY, CDR2 FYNNEI. This CDR3 spans 17 amino acids. Trimming left V 4 bases short and J 0 bases short, with 16 bases between. CDR3 amino acids: CASSATDIKTSYNEQFF. For the CDR3, the DNA is TGTGCCAGCAGTGCGACGGACATAAAGACCTCCTACAATGAGCAGTTCTTC.

This clone was detected only a few times. The gene calls are TRBV28 and TRBJ1-3; TRBD1 might be the D (5 bases). The CDR3 is 18 amino acids. V was cut by 5 bases and J by 0 bases, with 20 bases left in between. Germline V gives CDR1 MDHEN, CDR2 SYDVKM. In DNA form, the CDR3 reads TGTGCCAGCAGTCCACCTCAGAAGGACAACTACTCTGGAAACACCATATATTTT. It yields the protein CASSPPQKDNYSGNTIYF.

A single count supports this clone. The V call is TRBV4-3, the J call TRBJ1-3; TRBD1 is a possible D gene (6 bases). In germline, CDR1 is LGHNA, CDR2 YSLEER. Trimming took 1 base from V and 0 from J, leaving 13 bases between them. This CDR3 spans 17 amino acids. CDR3 coding DNA: TGCGCCAGCAGCCAAGGGGGGGGCAATGACTCTGGAAACACCATATATTTT. It translates to CASSQGGGNDSGNTIYF.

The chain recombines TRBV11-3 with TRBJ2-1; 7 bases line up with TRBD2. Germline values: CDR1 SGHNT, CDR2 YENEEA. There are 16 residues in the CDR3. The V gene end was trimmed by 3 bases and the J gene end by 7 bases; junction bases not matched to a gene: 12. CDR3 sequence: CASSFLLAHGGNEQFF. The CDR3, as DNA: TGTGCCAGCAGCTTTCTACTAGCTCACGGGGGGAATGAGCAGTTCTTC.

The rearrangement links TRBV6-4 to TRBJ2-1; weak D call: TRBD2 (6 bases). The CDR3 has 14 amino acids. Germline CDR1 is MRHNA and CDR2 is SNTAGT. Trimming left V 5 bases short and J 4 bases short, with 12 bases between. Here the CDR3 reads CASSIPGEYNEQFF. The CDR3 region has the DNA TGTGCCAGCAGTATTCCGGGGGAGTACAATGAGCAGTTCTTC.